This TCR beta chain was sequenced in a study of spatial heterogeneity in lung cancer. Overall study: Sequence detection consistently recorded a greater number of beta-chain than alpha-chain sequences. Study-wide results and limits: The appearance of ubiquitous expanded tumor TCRs in blood was greater at resection than follow-up.

This clonotype appeared many times. Its specificity is unknown. The time point was: sample taken at primary tumor resection. The study sequenced unsorted whole RNA from tumor, nontumor lung or frozen PBMC. The donors comprised about 69 untreated early-stage non-small cell lung cancer patients. Using its own MiXCR run on the 5' RACE reads, TCRdb lists one record per CDR3 protein. The table records some 87,000 distinct CDR3 sequences, around 8.6% of them present only once. This CDR3 has 13 residues. Germline values: CDR1 SGHVS, CDR2 FNYEAQ. V lost 5 bases, J lost 5 bases, and 10 bases lay in between. V gene TRBV7-6 combines with J gene TRBJ1-5; D may be TRBD1 (5 bases). This receptor was obtained from a male donor with early-stage non-small cell lung cancer. The sequenced sample was PBMCs, obtained at surgery. For the CDR3, the DNA is TGTGCCAGCAGCCCAGGAGGGGATCAGCCCCAGCATTTT. This sequence encodes CASSPGGDQPQHF.